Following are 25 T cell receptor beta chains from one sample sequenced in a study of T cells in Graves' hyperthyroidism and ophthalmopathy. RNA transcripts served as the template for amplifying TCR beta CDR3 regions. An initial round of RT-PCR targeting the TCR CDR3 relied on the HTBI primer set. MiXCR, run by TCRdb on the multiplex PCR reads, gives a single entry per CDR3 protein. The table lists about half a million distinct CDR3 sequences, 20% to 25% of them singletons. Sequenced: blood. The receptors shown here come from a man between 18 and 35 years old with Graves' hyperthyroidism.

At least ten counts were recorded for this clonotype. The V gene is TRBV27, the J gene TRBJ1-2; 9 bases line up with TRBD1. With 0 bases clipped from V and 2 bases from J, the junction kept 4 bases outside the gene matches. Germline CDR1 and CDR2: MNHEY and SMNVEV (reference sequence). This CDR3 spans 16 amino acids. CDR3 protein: CASSLSTGGANYGYTF. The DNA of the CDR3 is TGTGCCAGCAGTTTATCGACAGGGGGTGCGAACTATGGCTACACCTTC.

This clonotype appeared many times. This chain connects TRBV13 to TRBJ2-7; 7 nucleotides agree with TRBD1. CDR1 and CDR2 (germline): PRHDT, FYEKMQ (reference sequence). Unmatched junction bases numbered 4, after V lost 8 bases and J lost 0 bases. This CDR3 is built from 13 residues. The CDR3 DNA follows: TGTGCCAGCCTAGACAGGGTCTCCTACGAGCAGTACTTC. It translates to CASLDRVSYEQYF.

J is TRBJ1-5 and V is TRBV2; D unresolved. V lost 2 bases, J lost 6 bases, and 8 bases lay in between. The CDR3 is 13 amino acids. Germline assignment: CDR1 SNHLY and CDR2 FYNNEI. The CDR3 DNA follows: TGTGCCAGCAGTGAAAGGGAGGTTCAGCCCCAGCATTTT. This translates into CASSEREVQPQHF.

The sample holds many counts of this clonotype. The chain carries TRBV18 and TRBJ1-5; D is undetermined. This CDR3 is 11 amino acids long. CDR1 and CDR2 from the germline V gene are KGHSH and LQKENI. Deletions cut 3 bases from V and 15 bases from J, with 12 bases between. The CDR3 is CASSPDGHRHF. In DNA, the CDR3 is TGTGCCAGCTCACCTGACGGTCACCGGCATTTT. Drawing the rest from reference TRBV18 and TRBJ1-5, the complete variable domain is NAGVMQNPRHLVRRRGQEARLRCSPMKGHSHVYWYRQLPEEGLKFMVYLQKENIIDESGMPKERFSAEFPKEGPSILRIQQVVRGDSAAYFCASSPDGHRHFGDGTRLSIL.

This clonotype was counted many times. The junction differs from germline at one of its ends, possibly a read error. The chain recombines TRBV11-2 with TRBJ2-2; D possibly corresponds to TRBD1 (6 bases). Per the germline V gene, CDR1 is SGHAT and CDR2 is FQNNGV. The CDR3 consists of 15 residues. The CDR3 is CTSSSLQGNIGELFF. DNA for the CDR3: TGTACCAGCAGCTCATTACAGGGAAATATCGGGGAGCTGTTTTTT. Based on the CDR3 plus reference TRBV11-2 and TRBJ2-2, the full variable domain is EAGVAQSPRYKIIEKRQSVAFWCNPISGHATLYWYQQILGQGPKLLIQFQNNGVVDDSQLPKDRFSAERLKGVDSTLKIQPAKLEDSAVYLCTSSSLQGNIGELFFGEGSRLTVL.

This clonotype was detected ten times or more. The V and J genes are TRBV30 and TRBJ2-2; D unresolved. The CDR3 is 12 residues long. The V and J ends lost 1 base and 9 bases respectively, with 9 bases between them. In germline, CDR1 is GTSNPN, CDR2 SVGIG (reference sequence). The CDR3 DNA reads TGTGCCTGGAGTGGCCCCTCGCGGGAGCTGTTTTTT. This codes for CAWSGPSRELFF.

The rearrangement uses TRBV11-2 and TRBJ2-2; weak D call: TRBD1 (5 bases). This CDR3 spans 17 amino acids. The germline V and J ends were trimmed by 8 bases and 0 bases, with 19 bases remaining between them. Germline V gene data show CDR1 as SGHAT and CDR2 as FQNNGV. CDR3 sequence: CASFRDRDMPNTGELFF. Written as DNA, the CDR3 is TGTGCCAGCTTCCGAGACAGAGATATGCCGAACACCGGGGAGCTGTTTTTT.

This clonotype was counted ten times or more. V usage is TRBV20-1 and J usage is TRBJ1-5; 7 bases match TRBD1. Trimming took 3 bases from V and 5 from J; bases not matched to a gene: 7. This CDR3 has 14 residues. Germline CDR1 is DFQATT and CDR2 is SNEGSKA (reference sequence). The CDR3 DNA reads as TGCAGTGCTAGTGAAGACAGGGACGATCAGCCCCAGCATTTT. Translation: CSASEDRDDQPQHF.

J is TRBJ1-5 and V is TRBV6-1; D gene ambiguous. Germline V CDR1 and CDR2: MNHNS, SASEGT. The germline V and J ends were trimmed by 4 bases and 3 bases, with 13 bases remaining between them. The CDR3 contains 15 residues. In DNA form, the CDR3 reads TGTGCCAGCAGTGGAATCTTGGCAGACAATCAGCCCCAGCATTTT. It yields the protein CASSGILADNQPQHF.

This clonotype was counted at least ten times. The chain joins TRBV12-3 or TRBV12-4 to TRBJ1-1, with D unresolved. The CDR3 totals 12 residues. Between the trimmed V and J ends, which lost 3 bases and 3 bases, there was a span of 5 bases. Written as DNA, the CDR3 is TGTGCCAGCAGTTTCCTCTACACTGAAGCTTTCTTT. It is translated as CASSFLYTEAFF.

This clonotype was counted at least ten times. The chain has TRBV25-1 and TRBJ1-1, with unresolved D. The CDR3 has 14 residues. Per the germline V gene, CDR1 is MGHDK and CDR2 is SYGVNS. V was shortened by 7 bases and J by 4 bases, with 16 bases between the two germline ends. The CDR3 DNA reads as TGTGCCAGCATTGGGGTCGGGCGGAGCACTGAAGCTTTCTTT. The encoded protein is CASIGVGRSTEAFF. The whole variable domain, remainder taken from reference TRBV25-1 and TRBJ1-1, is EADIYQTPRYLVIGTGKKITLECSQTMGHDKMYWYQQDPGMELHLIHYSYGVNSTEKGDLSSESTVSRIRTEHFPLTLESARPSHTSQYLCASIGVGRSTEAFFGQGTRLTVV.

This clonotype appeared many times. The CDR3 reads CASSPGGGRGYTEAFF. The CDR3 DNA reads TGTGCCAGCAGCCCAGGGGGGGGCAGGGGTTACACTGAAGCTTTCTTT. The gene calls are TRBV12-3 or TRBV12-4 and TRBJ1-1; 7 bases align to TRBD1. This CDR3 spans 16 amino acids. With 6 bases clipped from V and 3 bases from J, the junction kept 13 bases outside the gene matches.

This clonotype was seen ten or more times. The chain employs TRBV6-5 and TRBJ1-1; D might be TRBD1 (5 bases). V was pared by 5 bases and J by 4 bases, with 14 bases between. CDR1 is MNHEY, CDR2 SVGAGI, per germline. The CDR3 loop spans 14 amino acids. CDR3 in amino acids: CASSPWGVGTEAFF. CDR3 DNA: TGTGCCAGCAGTCCCTGGGGGGTAGGCACTGAAGCTTTCTTT.

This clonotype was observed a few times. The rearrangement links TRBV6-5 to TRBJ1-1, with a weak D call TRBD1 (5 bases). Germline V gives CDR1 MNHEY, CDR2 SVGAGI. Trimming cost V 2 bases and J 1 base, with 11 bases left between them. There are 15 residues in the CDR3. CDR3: CASSYERGSNTEAFF. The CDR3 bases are TGTGCCAGCAGTTACGAGAGGGGATCGAACACTGAAGCTTTCTTT.

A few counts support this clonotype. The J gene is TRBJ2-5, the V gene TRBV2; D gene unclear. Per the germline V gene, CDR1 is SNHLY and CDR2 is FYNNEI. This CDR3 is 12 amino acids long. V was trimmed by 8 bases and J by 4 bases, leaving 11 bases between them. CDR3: CASSGSPETQYF. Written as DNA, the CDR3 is TGTGCCAGCTCGGGCTCCCCAGAGACCCAGTACTTC. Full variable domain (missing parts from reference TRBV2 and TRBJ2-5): EPEVTQTPSHQVTQMGQEVILRCVPISNHLYFYWYRQILGQKVEFLVSFYNNEISEKSEIFDDQFSVERPDGSNFTLKIRSTKLEDSAMYFCASSGSPETQYFGPGTRLLVL.

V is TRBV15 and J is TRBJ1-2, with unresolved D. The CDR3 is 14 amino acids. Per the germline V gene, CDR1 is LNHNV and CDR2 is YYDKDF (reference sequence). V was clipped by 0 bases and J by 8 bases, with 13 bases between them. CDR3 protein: CATSRDLSETGYTF. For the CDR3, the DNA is TGTGCCACCAGCAGAGATCTGTCTGAGACGGGCTACACCTTC.

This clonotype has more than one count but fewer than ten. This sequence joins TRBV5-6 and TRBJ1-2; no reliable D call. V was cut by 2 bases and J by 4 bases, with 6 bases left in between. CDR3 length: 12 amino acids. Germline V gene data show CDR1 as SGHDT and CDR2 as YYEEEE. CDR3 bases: TGTGCCAGCAGCTTTGCTACCTATGGCTACACCTTC. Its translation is CASSFATYGYTF.

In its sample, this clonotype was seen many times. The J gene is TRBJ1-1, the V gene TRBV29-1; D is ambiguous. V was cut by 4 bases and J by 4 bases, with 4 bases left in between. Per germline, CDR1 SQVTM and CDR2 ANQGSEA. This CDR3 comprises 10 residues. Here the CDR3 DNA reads TGCAGCGTTGGCGGCACTGAAGCTTTCTTT. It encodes CSVGGTEAFF.

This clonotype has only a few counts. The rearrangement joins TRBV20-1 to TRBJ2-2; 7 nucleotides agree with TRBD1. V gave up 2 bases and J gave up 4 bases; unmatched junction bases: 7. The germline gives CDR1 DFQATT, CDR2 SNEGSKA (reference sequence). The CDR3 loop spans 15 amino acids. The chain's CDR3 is CSARPSTGLTGELFF. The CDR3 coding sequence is TGCAGTGCTAGACCCTCGACAGGGCTCACCGGGGAGCTGTTTTTT.

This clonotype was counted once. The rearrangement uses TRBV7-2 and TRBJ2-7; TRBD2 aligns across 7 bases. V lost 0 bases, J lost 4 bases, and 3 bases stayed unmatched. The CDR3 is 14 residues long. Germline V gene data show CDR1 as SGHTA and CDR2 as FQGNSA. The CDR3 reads CASSLAGLFYEQYV. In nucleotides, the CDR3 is TGTGCCAGCAGCTTAGCGGGACTATTTTACGAGCAGTACGTC.

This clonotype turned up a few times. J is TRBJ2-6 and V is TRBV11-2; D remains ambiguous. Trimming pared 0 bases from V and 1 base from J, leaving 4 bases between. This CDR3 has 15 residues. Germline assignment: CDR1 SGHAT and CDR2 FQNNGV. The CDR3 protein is CASSLEGSGANVLTF. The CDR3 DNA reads TGTGCCAGCAGCTTAGAGGGTTCTGGGGCCAACGTCCTGACTTTC. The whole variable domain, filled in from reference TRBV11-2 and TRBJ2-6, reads EAGVAQSPRYKIIEKRQSVAFWCNPISGHATLYWYQQILGQGPKLLIQFQNNGVVDDSQLPKDRFSAERLKGVDSTLKIQPAKLEDSAVYLCASSLEGSGANVLTFGAGSRLTVL.

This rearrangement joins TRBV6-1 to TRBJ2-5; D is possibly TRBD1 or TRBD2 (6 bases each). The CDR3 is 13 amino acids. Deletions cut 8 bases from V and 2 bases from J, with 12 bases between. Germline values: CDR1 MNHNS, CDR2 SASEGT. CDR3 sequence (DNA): TGTGCCAGCGCGGGGACACATCAAGAGACCCAGTACTTC. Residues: CASAGTHQETQYF.

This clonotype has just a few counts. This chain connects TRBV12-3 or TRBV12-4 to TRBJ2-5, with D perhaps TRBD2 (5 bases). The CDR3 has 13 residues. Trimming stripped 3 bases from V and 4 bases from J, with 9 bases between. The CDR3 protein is CASSFEGVETQYF. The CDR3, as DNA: TGTGCCAGCAGTTTTGAGGGAGTAGAGACCCAGTACTTC.

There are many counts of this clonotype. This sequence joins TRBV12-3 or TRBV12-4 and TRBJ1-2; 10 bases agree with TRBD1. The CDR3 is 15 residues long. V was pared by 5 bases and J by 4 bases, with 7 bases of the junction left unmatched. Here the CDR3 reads CASSNRQGALYGYTF. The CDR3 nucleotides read TGTGCCAGCAGTAACCGACAGGGGGCCCTCTATGGCTACACCTTC.

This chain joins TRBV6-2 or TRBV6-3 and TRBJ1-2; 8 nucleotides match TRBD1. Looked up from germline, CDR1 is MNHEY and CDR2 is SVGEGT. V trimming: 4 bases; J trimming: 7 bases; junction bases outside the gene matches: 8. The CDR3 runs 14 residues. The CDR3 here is CASSSVGQGRGYTF. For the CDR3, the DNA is TGTGCCAGCAGTTCGGTCGGACAGGGCCGTGGCTACACCTTC.